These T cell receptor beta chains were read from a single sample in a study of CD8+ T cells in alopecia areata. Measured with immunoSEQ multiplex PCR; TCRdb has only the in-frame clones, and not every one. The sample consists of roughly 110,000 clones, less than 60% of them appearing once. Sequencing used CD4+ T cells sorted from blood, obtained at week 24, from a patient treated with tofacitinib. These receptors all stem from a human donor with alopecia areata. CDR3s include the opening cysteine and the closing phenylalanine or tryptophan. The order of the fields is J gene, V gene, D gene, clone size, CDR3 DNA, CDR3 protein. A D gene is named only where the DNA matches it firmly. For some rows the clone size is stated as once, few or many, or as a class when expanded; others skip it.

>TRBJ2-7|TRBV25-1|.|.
TGTGCCAGCAGTGACCCTCTCAGGGTGGACGAGCAGTACTTC
CASSDPLRVDEQYF
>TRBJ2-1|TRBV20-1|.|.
TGCAGTGCTATTCGGGACTGGAAGCAGTTCTTC
CSAIRDWKQFF
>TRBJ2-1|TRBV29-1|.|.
TGCAGCGTTGGGGGATACAATGAGCAGTTCTTC
CSVGGYNEQFF
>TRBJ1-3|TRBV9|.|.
TGTGCCAGCAGCCTGGGACCGGCCGATCACATATATTTT
CASSLGPADHIYF
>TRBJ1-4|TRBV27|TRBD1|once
TGTGCCAGCCCCTCGGGACAGGGGCGATATGAAAAACTGTTTTTT
CASPSGQGRYEKLFF
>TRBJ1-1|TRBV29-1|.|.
TGCAGCGTTGGTGGTGGCAGGAACACTGAAGCTTTCTTT
CSVGGGRNTEAFF
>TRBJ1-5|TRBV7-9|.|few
TGTGCCAGCAGCTTAGCGACGGTCAATCAGCCCCAGCATTTT
CASSLATVNQPQHF
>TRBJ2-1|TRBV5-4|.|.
TGTGCCTCCAACCGGGCCGGGGGCCCCAATGAGCAGTTCTTC
CASNRAGGPNEQFF
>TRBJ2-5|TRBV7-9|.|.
TGTGCCAGCAGCATAAGGCTATATCAAGAGACCCAGTACTTC
CASSIRLYQETQYF
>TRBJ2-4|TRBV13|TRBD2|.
TGTGCCAGCAGCCACGAGCGGGGGGGCTCCAAAAACATTCAGTACTTC
CASSHERGGSKNIQYF
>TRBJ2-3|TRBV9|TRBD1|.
TGTGCCAGCAGCAAGGGACAGGGAACGATAGATACGCAGTATTTT
CASSKGQGTIDTQYF
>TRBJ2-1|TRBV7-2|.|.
TGTGCCAGCAGCTTAGATTTACGGGTGAGCTCCTACAATGAGCAGTTCTTC
CASSLDLRVSSYNEQFF
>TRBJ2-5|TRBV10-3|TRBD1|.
TGTGCCATCAGTGAAGGGGGCAGGGAAGAGACCCAGTACTTC
CAISEGGREETQYF
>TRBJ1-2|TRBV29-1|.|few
TGCAGCGTTAGTGGACTAAACTATGGCTACACCTTC
CSVSGLNYGYTF
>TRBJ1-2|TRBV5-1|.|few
TGCGCCAGCAACTCAGGGAGTGGCTATGGCTACACCTTC
CASNSGSGYGYTF
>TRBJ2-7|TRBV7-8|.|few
TGTGCCAGCAGCTTAGATTTCAGGGGACCCTACGAGCAGTACTTC
CASSLDFRGPYEQYF
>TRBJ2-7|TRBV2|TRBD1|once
TGTGCCAGCAGTCCGGACAGGACCTACGAGCAGTACTTC
CASSPDRTYEQYF
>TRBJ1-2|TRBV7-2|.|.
TGTGCCAGCAGCCCCACGGATAATAACTATGGCTACACCTTC
CASSPTDNNYGYTF
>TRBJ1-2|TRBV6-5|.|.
TGTGCCAGCAGATCAACAGGGAAGAATGGCTACACCTTC
CASRSTGKNGYTF
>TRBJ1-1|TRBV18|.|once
TGTGCCAGCTCACCACCCGCAGGGAACACTGAAGCTTTCTTT
CASSPPAGNTEAFF
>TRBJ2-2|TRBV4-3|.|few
TGCGCCAGCAGCCAAAACCGGGACCCTCGCACCGGGGAGCTGTTTTTT
CASSQNRDPRTGELFF
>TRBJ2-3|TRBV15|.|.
TGTGCCACCAGCAGAGTGGGAGGTACGCAGTATTTT
CATSRVGGTQYF
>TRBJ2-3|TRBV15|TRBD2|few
TGTGCCACCAGCAGCGGGACTAGTCTCAGCACAGATACGCAGTATTTT
CATSSGTSLSTDTQYF
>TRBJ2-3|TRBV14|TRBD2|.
TGTGCCAGCAGCACCCGGGACTATCGCACAGATACGCAGTATTTT
CASSTRDYRTDTQYF
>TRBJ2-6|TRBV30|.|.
TGTGCCTGGAGTGGAACTAAAGTCCTGACTTTC
CAWSGTKVLTF
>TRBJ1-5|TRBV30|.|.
TGTGCCTGGAGTAGGATGCACAATCAGCCCCAGCATTTT
CAWSRMHNQPQHF
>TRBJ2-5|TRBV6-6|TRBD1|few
TGTGCCAGCTCACCGACAGGGATGGAGGAGACCCAGTACTTC
CASSPTGMEETQYF
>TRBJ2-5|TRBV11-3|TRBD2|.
TGTGCCAGCAGCTTAGATCCTTCACTAGCGGGGAAAGAGACCCAGTACTTC
CASSLDPSLAGKETQYF
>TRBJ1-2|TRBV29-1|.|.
TGCAGCGCCGGAACGGGGGATGGCTACACCTTC
CSAGTGDGYTF
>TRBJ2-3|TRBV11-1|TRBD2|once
TGTGCCAGCAGCTTCCACCTCGGGGGGGATACGCAGTATTTT
CASSFHLGGDTQYF
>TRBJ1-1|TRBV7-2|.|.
TGTGCCAGCAGCTTAGATCAGGGATGGAACACTGAAGCTTTCTTT
CASSLDQGWNTEAFF
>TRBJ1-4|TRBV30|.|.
TGTGCCTGGAGTGTATCGGGGGGGAAACTGTTTTTT
CAWSVSGGKLFF
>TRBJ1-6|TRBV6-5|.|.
TGTGCCAGCAGTTACTCCTGGGTAGGTTCACCCCTCCACTTT
CASSYSWVGSPLHF
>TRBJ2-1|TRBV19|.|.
TGTGCCAGTAGTCCCCGGGCCACCTTCAATGAGCAGTTCTTC
CASSPRATFNEQFF
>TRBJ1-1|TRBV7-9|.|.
TGTGCCAGCAGCTTAGAGAGTACCTTGAACACTGAAGCTTTCTTT
CASSLESTLNTEAFF
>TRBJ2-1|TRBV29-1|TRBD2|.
TGCAGCGTGTTAGCGGGGGCCCAGAACTACAATGAGCAGTTCTTC
CSVLAGAQNYNEQFF
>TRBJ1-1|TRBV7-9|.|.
TGTGCCAGCAGCTTAGGACAGGCGAACACTGAAGCTTTCTTT
CASSLGQANTEAFF
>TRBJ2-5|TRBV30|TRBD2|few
TGTGCCTGGAGTGCTAGCGGGGGTGAGACCCAGTACTTC
CAWSASGGETQYF
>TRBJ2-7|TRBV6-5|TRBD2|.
TGTGCCAGCAGTTACGGAGCGGGGGAGCAGTACTTC
CASSYGAGEQYF
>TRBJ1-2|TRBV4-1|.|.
TGCGCCAGCAGCCAAGAGAGTAAGGGAAGGTATGGCTACACCTTC
CASSQESKGRYGYTF
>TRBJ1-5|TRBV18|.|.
TGTGCCAGCTCACGAGGACCCGAACGCCCGGGGCATTTT
CASSRGPERPGHF
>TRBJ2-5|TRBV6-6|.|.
TGTGCCAGCAGTTACAACCCCAGGCAAGAGACCCAGTACTTC
CASSYNPRQETQYF
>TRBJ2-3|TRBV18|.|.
TGTGCCAGCTCGTCCCCCAGAGACACAGATACGCAGTATTTT
CASSSPRDTDTQYF
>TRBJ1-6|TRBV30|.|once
TGTGCCTGGAGTGTCACAGACTATAATTCACCCCTCCACTTT
CAWSVTDYNSPLHF
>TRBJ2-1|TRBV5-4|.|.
TGTGCCAGCAGCTTGGGTGAGGCGTGGTACAATGAGCAGTTCTTC
CASSLGEAWYNEQFF